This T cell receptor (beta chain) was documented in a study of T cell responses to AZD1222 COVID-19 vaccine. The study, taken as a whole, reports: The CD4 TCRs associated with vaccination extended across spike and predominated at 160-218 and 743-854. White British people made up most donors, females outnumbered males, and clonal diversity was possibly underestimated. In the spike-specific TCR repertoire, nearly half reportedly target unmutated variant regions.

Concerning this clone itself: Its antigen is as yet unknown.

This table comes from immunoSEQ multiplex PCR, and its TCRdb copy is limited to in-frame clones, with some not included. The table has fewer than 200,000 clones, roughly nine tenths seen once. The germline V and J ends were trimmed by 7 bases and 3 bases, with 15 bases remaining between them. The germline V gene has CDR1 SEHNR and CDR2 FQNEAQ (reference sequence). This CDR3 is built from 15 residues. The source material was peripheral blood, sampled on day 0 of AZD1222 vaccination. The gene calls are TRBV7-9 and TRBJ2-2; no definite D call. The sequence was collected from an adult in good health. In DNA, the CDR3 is TGTGCCAGCACCTATATGGGCAGTCACACCGGGGAGCTGTTTTTT. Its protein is CASTYMGSHTGELFF.